This TCR beta chain originates from a study of CD8+ T cells in alopecia areata. TCR sequencing used cDNA made by reverse transcription of extracted RNA. TCRdb's copy holds only in-frame clones and misses some; the assay was immunoSEQ multiplex PCR. This sample has 150,000 to 200,000 clones; about 60% occur once, and the top ten carry roughly 15%. This clonotype originated in a human donor with alopecia areata. The sample in question was CD4+ T cells sorted from blood, obtained at week 0.

This chain's CDR3 is CASSVGLAEETQYF. The CDR3, as DNA: TGTGCCAGCAGCGTAGGTCTAGCGGAAGAGACCCAGTACTTC. The chain recombines TRBV9 with TRBJ2-5, with 7 bases that match TRBD2. The CDR3 spans 14 residues. The V gene's germline CDR1 is SGDLS and CDR2 YYNGEE. Trimming at V came to 0 bases and at J to 3 bases, leaving 2 bases not matched to a gene.